The present T cell receptor beta chain was sequenced within a study of blood T cell repertoires in COVID-19. Study in general: Some COVID-19 samples were acute and others convalescent; all came from the United States, Italy and Spain. T cells, B-cell-depleted T cells, or PBMCs supplied cDNA or gDNA.

Original handling: The authors estimated nucleated cell counts from reference gene primer amplification. Sequencing was performed with immunoSEQ multiplex PCR; in TCRdb, only in-frame clones are kept and a portion is missing. From that table come the V and J calls and clone size; the DNA was used to work out D and trimming. The table lists around 320,000 clones, 70% to 90% of them singletons. This receptor was taken from a human donor in a cohort sampled during active COVID-19. Material: peripheral blood.

CDR3 amino acids: CASSQTVTNYGYTF. The CDR3 nucleotides are TGTGCCAGCAGTCAAACAGTGACTAACTATGGCTACACCTTC. The chain employs TRBV6-5 and TRBJ1-2; D unclear. The V gene lost 5 bases and the J gene lost 0 bases, with 10 bases spanning the gap. Germline lookup yields CDR1 MNHEY and CDR2 SVGAGI. This CDR3 region has 14 residues.